This TCR beta chain was found in a study of T cell responses to AZD1222 COVID-19 vaccine. Assay used: immunoSEQ multiplex PCR; TCRdb lists only in-frame clones, some missing. The repertoire consists of about 85,000 clones, with approximately 89% occurring once and the leading ten covering around 2.2%. The sample here was peripheral blood, taken on day 0 of AZD1222 vaccination. This clonotype was sampled from an adult in good health.

CDR3 in amino acids: CASSDLVASGEQYF. CDR3 coding DNA: TGTGCCAGCAGTGACCTAGTCGCTTCTGGCGAGCAGTACTTC. V and J are TRBV2 and TRBJ2-7; D is unresolved. The CDR3 length is 14 residues. Germline lookup yields CDR1 SNHLY and CDR2 FYNNEI. Trimming left V 3 bases short and J 6 bases short, with 15 bases between.